The 11 T cell receptor beta chains given below trace back to one sample, sequenced in a study of follicular helper T cells after annual influenza vaccination. Generated by immunoSEQ multiplex PCR, the TCRdb table keeps only in-frame clones and is missing some. The table includes about 6,800 clones, 88% detected once. Time point in this sample: 2015-2016 season, 7 days after influenza vaccination. The sequencing here drew on CXCR5+ CD38- circulating T follicular helper cells from blood, taken 7 days after influenza vaccination. Regarding subset: circulating Tfh, non-naive CD4+CXCR5+PD-1+ (ICOS+CD38+ or ICOS-CD38-). The receptors shown here come from an adult who received the influenza vaccine.

This chain connects TRBV2 to TRBJ2-1, with no clear D. The CDR3 has 14 residues. Germline V gene lookup returns CDR1 SNHLY and CDR2 FYNNEI. V dropped 4 bases and J dropped 3 bases, with 10 bases sitting between them. The CDR3 protein is CASSVEQFYNEQFF. CDR3 nucleotide sequence: TGTGCCAGCAGTGTAGAACAGTTCTACAATGAGCAGTTCTTC.

The rearrangement links TRBV6-6 to TRBJ1-2, with TRBD1 as a possible D gene (6 bases). From germline, CDR1 is MNHNY and CDR2 SVGAGI (reference sequence). CDR3 length: 13 residues. V was cut by 4 bases and J by 3 bases, with 9 bases left in between. CDR3: CASSWDTDYGYTF. CDR3 DNA sequence: TGTGCCAGCAGTTGGGACACCGACTATGGCTACACCTTC.

The J gene is TRBJ2-1, the V gene TRBV2, with 11 bases matching TRBD2. The length of the CDR3 is 15 residues. Per the germline V gene, CDR1 is SNHLY and CDR2 is FYNNEI. V gave up 5 bases and J gave up 6 bases; unmatched junction bases: 6. The CDR3 bases are TGTGCCAGCAGTCGAACTAGCGGGAGATCCAATGAGCAGTTCTTC. Translated, it gives CASSRTSGRSNEQFF.

This chain uses TRBV30 with TRBJ1-2; D is perhaps TRBD1 (5 bases). V dropped 4 bases and J dropped 0 bases, with 18 bases sitting between them. The CDR3 spans 16 residues. Germline V CDR1 and CDR2: GTSNPN, SVGIG (reference sequence). This chain's CDR3 is CAWIWGYSLANYGYTF. The DNA for the CDR3 is TGTGCCTGGATTTGGGGCTACAGTTTAGCTAACTATGGCTACACCTTC.

This clone was counted only a few times. The rearrangement joins TRBV11-2 to TRBJ2-7, with 9 bases that match TRBD1. This CDR3 has 15 amino acids. Unmatched junction bases numbered 9, after V lost 5 bases and J lost 4 bases. Per germline, CDR1 SGHAT and CDR2 FQNNGV. The CDR3 sequence is CASSPGTGSRYEQYF. The CDR3 DNA follows: TGTGCCAGCAGCCCCGGGACAGGGAGTCGGTACGAGCAGTACTTC.

This clone was observed a few times. The chain recombines TRBV30 with TRBJ1-1, with 9 bases lining up with TRBD1. Trimming took 7 bases from V and 4 from J; bases not matched to a gene: 10. This CDR3 has 14 amino acids. Germline V lookup: CDR1 GTSNPN, CDR2 SVGIG (reference sequence). CDR3 sequence reads: CALRDRVRSTEAFF. CDR3 sequence (DNA): TGTGCCTTACGGGACAGGGTAAGAAGCACTGAAGCTTTCTTT.

The chain recombines TRBV11-3 with TRBJ1-2, with unresolved D. V was pared by 0 bases and J by 4 bases, with 9 bases between. This CDR3 has 14 amino acids. Germline V gene data show CDR1 as SGHNT and CDR2 as YENEEA. CDR3 nucleotide sequence: TGTGCCAGCAGCTTAGAGGCAGTGATCTATGGCTACACCTTC. Translated: CASSLEAVIYGYTF.

The chain recombines TRBV5-1 with TRBJ2-7; 14 bases agree with TRBD2. Germline-derived CDR1 and CDR2 are SGHRS and YFSETQ. CDR3 length: 14 residues. In nucleotides, the CDR3 is TGCTCCTCCACAGGGGGACTAGCGGGAGTCGAGCAGTACTTC. Translating it yields CSSTGGLAGVEQYF.

This clone showed up just once. The rearrangement joins TRBV7-9 to TRBJ1-1; TRBD1 is a possible D gene (6 bases). Germline V gives CDR1 SEHNR, CDR2 FQNEAQ (reference sequence). The CDR3 length is 14 residues. V was cut by 3 bases and J by 1 base, with 9 bases left in between. CDR3 nucleotides: TGTGCCAGCAGCTTCACACAGGGGAACACTGAAGCTTTCTTT. This gives the protein CASSFTQGNTEAFF.

The gene calls are TRBV4-3 and TRBJ2-2; 10 bases align to TRBD2. The CDR3 spans 16 residues. Germline lookup yields CDR1 LGHNA and CDR2 YSLEER. Germline trimming cut 1 base from V and 5 bases from J; bases unmatched to any gene: 4. As DNA, the CDR3 is TGCGCCAGCAGCCAAGCCGGGACTAGCGATACCGGGGAGCTGTTTTTT. Residues: CASSQAGTSDTGELFF.

This clone came up once. This chain connects TRBV28 to TRBJ2-7; the match to TRBD1 covers 8 bases. The CDR3 length is 15 residues. Trimming at V came to 6 bases and at J to 4 bases, leaving 11 bases not matched to a gene. CDR1 and CDR2 from the germline V gene are MDHEN and SYDVKM. Here the CDR3 reads CASSPQGAADYEQYF. CDR3 sequence (DNA): TGTGCCAGCAGCCCCCAGGGGGCTGCCGATTACGAGCAGTACTTC.